This T cell receptor beta chain was observed in a study of T-cell memory formation after mild COVID-19. Looking at the study overall: Each donor largely had its own TCR clusters.

J gave up 6 bases and V 5 bases, and 10 bases lay outside the gene matches. CDR3 length equals 15 residues. The germline gives CDR1 DFQATT, CDR2 SNEGSKA (reference sequence). One entry per CDR3 protein, called by TCRdb with MiXCR from the 5' RACE reads. The sample lists roughly 180,000 distinct CDR3 sequences, 11% occurring once. This clonotype was seen only a few times. Its specificity is unknown. Study findings and constraints: Mainly in CM and EM were contracting CD4+ clones; CD8+ were in EMRA.

V is TRBV20-1 and J is TRBJ1-5; 10 bases are a match to TRBD1. The receptor was derived from a man in his late teens or twenties who had mild COVID-19 (a few samples of this study predate the infection). Cell type and time point are not known. Sequenced: PBMCs or a T cell subset sorted from them (not recorded which). The CDR3, as DNA: TGCAGTGCTTCACCGGGACAGGGGTACGTTCAGCCCCAGCATTTT. Protein: CSASPGQGYVQPQHF.